This T cell receptor beta chain emerged from a study of cytomegalovirus exposure and HLA in healthy donors. With respect to this clone: As yet, its antigen is unknown.

Each donor was healthy, and each was a bone marrow donor. The PCR had 60 Vbeta and 13 Jbeta primers. The table came from immunoSEQ multiplex PCR; TCRdb's copy has only in-frame clones and leaves some out. Among approximately 150,000 clones listed, around 80% were seen once. The CDR3 runs 15 residues. The V end was cut by 3 bases, the J end by 12 bases, with 21 bases between. From germline, CDR1 is MNHEY and CDR2 SMNVEV (reference sequence). General study results and limits: Some highly shared sequence variants likely arose as a pipeline artifact. Earlier analysis yielded a pattern in which most TCR beta V segments were productive about 90% or about 30% of the time. Immune exposure information comprised only CMV serostatus.

The sample taken for sequencing was PBMCs. The chain is built from TRBV27 and TRBJ2-4; D is perhaps TRBD1 (6 bases). The sequence came from a man aged 40-55 years in good health and CMV-seronegative. In DNA form, the CDR3 reads TGTGCCAGCAGTTTGGAGCCAGGGGCACAAGGACCTCAGTACTTC. Its translation is CASSLEPGAQGPQYF.